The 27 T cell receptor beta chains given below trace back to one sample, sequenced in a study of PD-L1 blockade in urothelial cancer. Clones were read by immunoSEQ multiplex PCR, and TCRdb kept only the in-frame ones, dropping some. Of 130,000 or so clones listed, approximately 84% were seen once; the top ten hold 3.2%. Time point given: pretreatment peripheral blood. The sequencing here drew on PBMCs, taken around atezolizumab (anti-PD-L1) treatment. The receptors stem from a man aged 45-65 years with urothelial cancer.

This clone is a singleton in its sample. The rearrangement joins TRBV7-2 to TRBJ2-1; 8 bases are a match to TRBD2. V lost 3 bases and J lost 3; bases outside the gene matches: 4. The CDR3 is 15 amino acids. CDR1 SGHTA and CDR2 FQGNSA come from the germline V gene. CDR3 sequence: CASSFMSGSYNEQFF. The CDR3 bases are TGTGCCAGCAGCTTTATGAGCGGGAGCTACAATGAGCAGTTCTTC.

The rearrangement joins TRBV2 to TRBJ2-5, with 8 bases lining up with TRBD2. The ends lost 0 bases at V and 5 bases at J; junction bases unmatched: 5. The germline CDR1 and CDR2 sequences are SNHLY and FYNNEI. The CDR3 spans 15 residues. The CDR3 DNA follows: TGTGCCAGCAGTGAAGCAAAAGCGGGAGAGGAGACCCAGTACTTC. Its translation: CASSEAKAGEETQYF.

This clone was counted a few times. The chain's CDR3 is CARSGHFTTVPGANVLTF. The DNA for the CDR3 is TGTGCCAGAAGCGGACACTTCACCACAGTCCCTGGGGCCAACGTCCTGACTTTC. The J gene is TRBJ2-6, the V gene TRBV5-3; D is perhaps TRBD1 (5 bases). TRBV5-3 belongs to the ORF category, with a function that is uncertain. CDR3 length: 18 residues. Trimming removed 4 bases from V and 2 bases from J, with 19 bases in between.

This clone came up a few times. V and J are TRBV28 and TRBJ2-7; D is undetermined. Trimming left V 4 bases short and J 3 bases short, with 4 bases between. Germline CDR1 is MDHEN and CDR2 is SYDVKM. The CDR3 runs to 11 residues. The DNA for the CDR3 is TGTGCCAGCAGTTCCCGCTACGAGCAGTACTTC. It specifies CASSSRYEQYF.

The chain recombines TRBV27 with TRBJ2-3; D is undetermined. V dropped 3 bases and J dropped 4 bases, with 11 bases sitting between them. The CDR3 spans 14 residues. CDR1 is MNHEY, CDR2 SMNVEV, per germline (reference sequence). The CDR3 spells CASSFLASPDTQYF. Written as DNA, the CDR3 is TGTGCCAGCAGTTTTTTAGCCTCCCCAGATACGCAGTATTTT.

The CDR3 region has the DNA TGTGCCAGCACTGACGGTTACACTGAAGCTTTCTTT. Translating it yields CASTDGYTEAFF. This chain uses TRBV2 with TRBJ1-1, with D hard to call. With 7 bases removed from V and 3 bases from J, the gap between germline ends came to 9 bases. The CDR3 runs 12 residues. CDR1 and CDR2 (germline): SNHLY, FYNNEI.

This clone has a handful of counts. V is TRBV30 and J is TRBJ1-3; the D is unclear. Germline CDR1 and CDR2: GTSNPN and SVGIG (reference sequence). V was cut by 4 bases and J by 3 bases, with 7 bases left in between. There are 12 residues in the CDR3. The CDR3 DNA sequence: TGTGCCTGGAAAAGAGTTGGAAACACCATATATTTT. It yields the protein CAWKRVGNTIYF.

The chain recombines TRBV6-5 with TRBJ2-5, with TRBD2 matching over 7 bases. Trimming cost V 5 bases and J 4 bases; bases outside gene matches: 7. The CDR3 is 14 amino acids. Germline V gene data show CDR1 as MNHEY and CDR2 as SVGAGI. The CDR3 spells CASSPGLHPETQYF. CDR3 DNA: TGTGCCAGCAGTCCGGGACTACACCCAGAGACCCAGTACTTC.

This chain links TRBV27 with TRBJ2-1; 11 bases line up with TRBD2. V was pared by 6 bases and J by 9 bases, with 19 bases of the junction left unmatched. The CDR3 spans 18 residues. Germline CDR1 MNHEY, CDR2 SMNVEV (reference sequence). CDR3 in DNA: TGTGCCAGCAGCGCCGGCCCCGTTCGACTAGCGGGATACGGTGAGCAGTTCTTC. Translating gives CASSAGPVRLAGYGEQFF.

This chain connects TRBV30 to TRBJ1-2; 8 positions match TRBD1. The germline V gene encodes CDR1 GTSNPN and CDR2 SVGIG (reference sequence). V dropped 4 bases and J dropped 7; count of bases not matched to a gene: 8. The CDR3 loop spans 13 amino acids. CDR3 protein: CAWIQDRAGGYTF. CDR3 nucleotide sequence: TGTGCCTGGATCCAGGACAGGGCCGGTGGCTACACCTTC. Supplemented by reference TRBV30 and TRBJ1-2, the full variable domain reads SQTIHQWPATLVQPVGSPLSLECTVEGTSNPNLYWYRQAAGRGLQLLFYSVGIGQISSEVPQNLSASRPQDRQFILSSKKLLLSDSGFYLCAWIQDRAGGYTFGSGTRLTVV.

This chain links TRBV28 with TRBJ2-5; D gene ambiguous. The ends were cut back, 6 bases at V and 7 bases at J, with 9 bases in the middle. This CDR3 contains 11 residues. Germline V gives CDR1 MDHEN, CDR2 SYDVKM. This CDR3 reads CASRGPGTQYF. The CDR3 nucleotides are TGTGCCAGCAGGGGCCCAGGGACCCAGTACTTC.

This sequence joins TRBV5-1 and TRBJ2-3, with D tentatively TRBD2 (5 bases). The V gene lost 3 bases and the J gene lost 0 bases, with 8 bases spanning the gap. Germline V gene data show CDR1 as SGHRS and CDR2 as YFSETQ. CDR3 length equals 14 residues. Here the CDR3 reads CASSSRTSTDTQYF. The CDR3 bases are TGCGCCAGCAGCTCCCGGACTAGCACAGATACGCAGTATTTT.

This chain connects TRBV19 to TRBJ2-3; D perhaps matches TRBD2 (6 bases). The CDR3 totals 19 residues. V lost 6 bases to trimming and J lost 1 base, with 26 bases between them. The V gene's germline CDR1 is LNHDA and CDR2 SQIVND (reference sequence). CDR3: CASSPGFLGGRGGTDTQYF. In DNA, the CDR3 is TGTGCCAGTAGCCCGGGTTTCTTAGGTGGTCGCGGGGGCACAGATACGCAGTATTTT.

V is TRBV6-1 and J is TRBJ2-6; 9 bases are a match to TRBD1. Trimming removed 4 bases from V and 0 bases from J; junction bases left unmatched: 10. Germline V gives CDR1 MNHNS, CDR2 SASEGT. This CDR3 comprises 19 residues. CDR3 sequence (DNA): TGTGCCAGCAGTGGCCGGGACAGGGCCTCTAGCTCTGGGGCCAACGTCCTGACTTTC. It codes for CASSGRDRASSSGANVLTF.

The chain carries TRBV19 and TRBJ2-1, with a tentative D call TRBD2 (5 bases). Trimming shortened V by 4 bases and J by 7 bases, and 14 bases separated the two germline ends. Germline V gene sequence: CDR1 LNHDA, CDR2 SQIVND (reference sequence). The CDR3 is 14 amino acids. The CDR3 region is CASSTGNSWNEQFF. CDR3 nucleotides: TGTGCCAGTAGTACCGGGAACTCCTGGAATGAGCAGTTCTTC.

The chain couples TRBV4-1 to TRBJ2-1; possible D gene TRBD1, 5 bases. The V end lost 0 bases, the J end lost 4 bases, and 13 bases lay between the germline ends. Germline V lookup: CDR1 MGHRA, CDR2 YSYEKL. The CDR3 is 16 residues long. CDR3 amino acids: CASSQESGNNYNEQFF. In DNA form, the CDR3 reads TGCGCCAGCAGCCAAGAATCAGGGAATAATTACAATGAGCAGTTCTTC.

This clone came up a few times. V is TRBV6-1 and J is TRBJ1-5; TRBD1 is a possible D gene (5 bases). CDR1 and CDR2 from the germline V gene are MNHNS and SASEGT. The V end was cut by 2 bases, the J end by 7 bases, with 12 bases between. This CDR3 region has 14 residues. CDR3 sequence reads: CASSEPSGVQPQHF. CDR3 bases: TGTGCCAGCAGTGAACCGTCGGGGGTACAGCCCCAGCATTTT.

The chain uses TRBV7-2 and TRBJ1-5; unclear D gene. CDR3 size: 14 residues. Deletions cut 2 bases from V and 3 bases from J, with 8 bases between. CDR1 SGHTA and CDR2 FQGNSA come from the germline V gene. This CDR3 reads CASSLTQNNQPQHF. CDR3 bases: TGTGCCAGCAGCTTAACACAGAACAATCAGCCCCAGCATTTT.

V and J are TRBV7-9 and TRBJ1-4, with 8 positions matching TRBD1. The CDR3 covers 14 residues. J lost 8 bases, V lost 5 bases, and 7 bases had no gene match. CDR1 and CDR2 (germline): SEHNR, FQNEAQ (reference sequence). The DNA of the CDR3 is TGTGCCAGCAGCCCGGGACAGGCAGGGGAAAAACTGTTTTTT. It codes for CASSPGQAGEKLFF.

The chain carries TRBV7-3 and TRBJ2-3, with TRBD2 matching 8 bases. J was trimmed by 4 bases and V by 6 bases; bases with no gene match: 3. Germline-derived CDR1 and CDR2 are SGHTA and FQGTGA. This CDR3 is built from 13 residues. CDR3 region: CASSSGKSDTQYF. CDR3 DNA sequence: TGTGCCAGCAGTAGCGGGAAGTCAGATACGCAGTATTTT.

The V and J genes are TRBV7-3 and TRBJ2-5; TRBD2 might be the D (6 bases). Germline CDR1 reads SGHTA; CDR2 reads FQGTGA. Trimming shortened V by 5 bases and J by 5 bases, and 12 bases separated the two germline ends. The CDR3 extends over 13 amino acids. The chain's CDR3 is CASSPTSGETQYF. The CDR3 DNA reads TGTGCCAGCAGCCCAACAAGCGGGGAGACCCAGTACTTC.

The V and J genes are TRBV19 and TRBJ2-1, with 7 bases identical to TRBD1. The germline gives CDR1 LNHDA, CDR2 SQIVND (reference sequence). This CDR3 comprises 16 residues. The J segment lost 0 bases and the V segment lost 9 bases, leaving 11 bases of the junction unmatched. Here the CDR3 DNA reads TGTGCCAGGCCGTTGAGGAACAGGGGCTCCTACAATGAGCAGTTCTTC. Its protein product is CARPLRNRGSYNEQFF.

The CDR3 reads CASSNTGRTEAFF. CDR3 coding DNA: TGTGCCAGTAGTAATACAGGGAGAACTGAAGCTTTCTTT. This chain uses TRBV19 with TRBJ1-1, with a weak D call TRBD1 (6 bases). The CDR3 is 13 amino acids. Looked up from germline, CDR1 is LNHDA and CDR2 is SQIVND (reference sequence). V was clipped by 4 bases and J by 5 bases, with 11 bases between them.

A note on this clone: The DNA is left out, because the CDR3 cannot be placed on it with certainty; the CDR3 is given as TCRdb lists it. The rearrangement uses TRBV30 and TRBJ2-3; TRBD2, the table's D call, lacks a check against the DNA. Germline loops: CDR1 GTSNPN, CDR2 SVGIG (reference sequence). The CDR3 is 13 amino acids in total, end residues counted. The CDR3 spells CAWGGTRQIRSIF.

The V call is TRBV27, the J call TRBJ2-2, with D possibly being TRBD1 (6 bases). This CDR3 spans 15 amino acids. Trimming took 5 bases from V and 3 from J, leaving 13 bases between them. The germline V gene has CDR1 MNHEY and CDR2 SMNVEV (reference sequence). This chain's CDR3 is CASSAMTGYTGELFF. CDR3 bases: TGTGCCAGCAGTGCCATGACAGGTTACACCGGGGAGCTGTTTTTT.

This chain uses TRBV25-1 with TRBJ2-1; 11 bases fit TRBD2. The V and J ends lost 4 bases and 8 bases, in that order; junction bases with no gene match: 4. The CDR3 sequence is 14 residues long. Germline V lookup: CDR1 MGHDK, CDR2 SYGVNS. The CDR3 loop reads CASSGLAGYHEQFF. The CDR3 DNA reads TGTGCCAGCAGTGGACTAGCGGGATACCATGAGCAGTTCTTC. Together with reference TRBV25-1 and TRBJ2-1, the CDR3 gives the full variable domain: EADIYQTPRYLVIGTGKKITLECSQTMGHDKMYWYQQDPGMELHLIHYSYGVNSTEKGDLSSESTVSRIRTEHFPLTLESARPSHTSQYLCASSGLAGYHEQFFGPGTRLTVL.

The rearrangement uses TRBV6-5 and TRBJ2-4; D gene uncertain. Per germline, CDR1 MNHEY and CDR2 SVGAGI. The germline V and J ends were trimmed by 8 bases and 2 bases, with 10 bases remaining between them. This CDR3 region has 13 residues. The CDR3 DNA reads TGTGCCAGCCGTGACACGTCCAAAAACATTCAGTACTTC. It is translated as CASRDTSKNIQYF.